This paragraph covers one TCR beta chain sequence. V shed 0 bases, J shed 2 bases, and the junction held 7 bases outside the gene matches. CDR3 length: 16 residues. In germline, CDR1 is SGDLS, CDR2 YYNGEE. The data were obtained in a study of blood T cell repertoires in COVID-19. Generated by immunoSEQ multiplex PCR, the TCRdb table keeps only in-frame clones and is missing some. Found here are some 100,000 clones, approximately 92% of them singletons; the top ten hold around 5.4%. What was sequenced was peripheral blood. The sequence came from a man between 70 and 80 years old with acute or convalescent COVID-19. The V and J genes are TRBV9 and TRBJ2-7; TRBD2 matches at 8 bases. This CDR3 reads CASSVGSSGSAYEQYF. CDR3 bases: TGTGCCAGCAGCGTAGGGTCGAGCGGGAGCGCCTACGAGCAGTACTTC. Combining the CDR3 with reference TRBV9 and TRBJ2-7 gives the whole variable domain DSGVTQTPKHLITATGQRVTLRCSPRSGDLSVYWYQQSLDQGLQFLIQYYNGEERAKGNILERFSAQQFPDLHSELNLSSLELGDSALYFCASSVGSSGSAYEQYFGPGTRLTVT.